Described below is a single T cell receptor (beta chain) sequence and its context. V shed 0 bases and J 7 bases; nucleotides not matched to a gene: 6. CDR1 SGHTA and CDR2 FQGNSA come from the germline V gene. CDR3 length: 16 amino acids. These data are taken from a study of blood T cell repertoires in COVID-19. The overall study: The United States, Italy and Spain provided the acute and convalescent COVID-19 samples.

Clones were read by immunoSEQ multiplex PCR, and TCRdb kept only the in-frame ones, dropping some. The sample contains about 150,000 clones, 65% to 85% of which appear only once. This TCR was recovered from a woman in her fifties or sixties with acute or convalescent COVID-19. Sequencing was performed on peripheral blood. The rearrangement joins TRBV7-2 to TRBJ2-1; 10 bases match TRBD1. The CDR3 nucleotides read TGTGCCAGCAGCTTAGCTTGGGACAGGGGAAGGAATGAGCAGTTCTTC. It is translated as CASSLAWDRGRNEQFF.